These T cell receptor beta chains were read from a single sample in a study of T cells expressing NK-cell markers. TCRdb re-called the 5' RACE reads, yielding one record per CDR3 amino acid sequence without DNA. Across several hundred distinct CDR3 sequences, the top ten clones capture 20% of the sample. Sequencing was done on a sample of blood T cells: a sorted CD56 or NKG2C T cell subset, CD4+ or CD8+ T cells, or bulk PBMC T cells (not recorded which). The source of these receptors is a woman between 18 and 70 years old in good health. CDR3s include the opening cysteine and the closing phenylalanine or tryptophan. Each record gives: clone size, V gene, J gene, CDR3 protein. Rows may omit the clone size; those that give it use once, few, many or a size class.

clone_size: medium-sized; v_call: TRBV6-4; j_call: TRBJ2-6; cdr3_aa: CASSESSSGANVLTF
clone_size: medium-sized; v_call: TRBV6-2/TRBV6-3; j_call: TRBJ1-4; cdr3_aa: CASSSVIQGGEKLFF
clone_size: .; v_call: TRBV20-1; j_call: TRBJ1-1; cdr3_aa: CSARAGDTEAFF
clone_size: large; v_call: TRBV20-1; j_call: TRBJ2-1; cdr3_aa: CSAISGGSSYNEQFF
clone_size: medium-sized; v_call: TRBV6-1; j_call: TRBJ2-3; cdr3_aa: CASSEPAGGGTDTQYF
clone_size: large; v_call: TRBV15; j_call: TRBJ2-1; cdr3_aa: CATSSPGQVFNEQFF
clone_size: .; v_call: TRBV6-1; j_call: TRBJ1-1; cdr3_aa: CASSRHHLTGITEAFF
clone_size: medium-sized; v_call: TRBV4-3; j_call: TRBJ2-7; cdr3_aa: CASSQDLSSGYYEQYF
clone_size: .; v_call: TRBV6-4; j_call: TRBJ2-3; cdr3_aa: CASSDSATSGGIDTQYF
clone_size: medium-sized; v_call: TRBV4-3; j_call: TRBJ2-1; cdr3_aa: CASSQDPPGGPNEQFF